The 24 T cell receptor beta chains below come from one sample, sequenced in a study of CD8+ T cells in alopecia areata listed by TCRdb under 2018. Library prep was done by the immunoSEQ multiplex PCR assay. For TCR sequencing, RNA was extracted from every sample and reverse transcribed into cDNA to serve as template. In its TCRdb copy, this immuneACCESS table keeps in-frame sequences only and misses some clones. Where compared with another copy, unresolved V genes explain less than half of these, and the others have no known cause. The table for this sample lists 110,000 to 150,000 clones; around 49% of them were counted only once. The ten top clones hold 0.95% to 1% of the sample. Per the publication, the time point label means: baseline before oral tofacitinib. This specimen consisted of CD4+ T cells sorted from blood, obtained at week 0. These receptors all stem from a human donor with alopecia areata.

This clone was seen a handful of times. The chain uses TRBV10-3 and TRBJ2-1; 8 bases match TRBD2. The V and J ends lost 2 bases and 5 bases, in that order; junction bases with no gene match: 5. The CDR3 runs 15 residues. Per the germline V gene, CDR1 is ENHRY and CDR2 is SYGVKD. The CDR3: CAISEKLAGNNEQFF. The CDR3 nucleotides read TGTGCCATCAGTGAGAAGTTAGCGGGGAACAATGAGCAGTTCTTC.

This clone occurred once. V gene TRBV14 combines with J gene TRBJ2-3; D is unclear. CDR1 is SGHDN and CDR2 is FVKESK in the germline V gene. The CDR3 covers 12 residues. V was cut by 1 base and J by 6 bases, with 5 bases left in between. CDR3 residues: CASSQAWDTQYF. CDR3 DNA: TGTGCCAGCAGCCAAGCATGGGATACGCAGTATTTT.

The rearrangement links TRBV29-1 to TRBJ1-1; a weak D match, TRBD1 (6 bases). The V gene lost 7 bases and the J gene lost 1 base, with 13 bases spanning the gap. CDR3 length equals 13 residues. Germline V gene data show CDR1 as SQVTM and CDR2 as ANQGSEA. In DNA, the CDR3 is TGCAGCGCAGTAGGACAGAGGAACACTGAAGCTTTCTTT. The encoded protein is CSAVGQRNTEAFF.

This clone was recorded a few times. V and J are TRBV21-1 and TRBJ2-7; the tabulated D call, TRBD1, remains unverified against the DNA. TRBV21-1 is termed a pseudogene. The CDR3 contains 14 residues. The CDR3, as DNA: TGTGCCAGCAGCCTCGACAGGGAAGGAGACGAGCAGTACTTC. Protein sequence: CASSLDREGDEQYF.

The chain employs TRBV27 and TRBJ2-5, with TRBD2 identical over 7 bases. Germline V lookup: CDR1 MNHEY, CDR2 SMNVEV (reference sequence). The ends lost 5 bases at V and 1 base at J; junction bases unmatched: 16. This CDR3 has 18 amino acids. The CDR3 DNA is TGTGCCAGCAGTGGGTTACATGAGGAGGGAGGGTCCCAAGAGACCCAGTACTTC. Encoded protein: CASSGLHEEGGSQETQYF.

This clone has just a few counts. This chain links TRBV6-5 with TRBJ1-5; D call uncertain. The CDR3 is 13 residues long. The germline V gene encodes CDR1 MNHEY and CDR2 SVGAGI. Trimming removed 2 bases from V and 7 bases from J, with 9 bases in between. CDR3 region: CASSYEPRQPQHF. The CDR3 DNA reads as TGTGCCAGCAGTTACGAGCCAAGGCAGCCCCAGCATTTT.

This clone was counted between two and nine times. The chain employs TRBV6-6 and TRBJ1-2, with TRBD1 matching 7 bases. The CDR3 has 16 residues. Germline CDR1 and CDR2: MNHNY and SVGAGI (reference sequence). V lost 2 bases to trimming and J lost 7 bases; unmatched junction nucleotides: 13. The CDR3 reads CASSYPGRQGLGGYTF. As DNA, the CDR3 is TGTGCCAGCAGTTACCCTGGCCGACAGGGTTTGGGTGGCTACACCTTC.

In this sample, this clone turned up a few times. CDR3 sequence (DNA): TGTGCCTGGGGTCGCCGAAGTTCCTACAATGAGCAGTTCTTC. Encoded protein: CAWGRRSSYNEQFF. V usage is TRBV30 and J usage is TRBJ2-1; D call uncertain. V lost 5 bases to trimming and J lost 1 base, with 12 bases between them. Germline CDR1 and CDR2: GTSNPN and SVGIG (reference sequence). This CDR3 has 14 amino acids.

The sample holds a few counts of this clone. The same CDR3 arises from other DNA sequences in this sample as well. The chain uses TRBV20-1 and TRBJ2-5, with D hard to call. The CDR3 runs to 10 residues. CDR1 and CDR2 (germline): DFQATT, SNEGSKA (reference sequence). V was pared by 3 bases and J by 5 bases, with 4 bases between. The chain's CDR3 is CSASEETQYF. The CDR3 coding sequence is TGCAGTGCTAGCGAGGAGACCCAGTACTTC.

This clone was counted a single time. The chain has TRBV4-2 and TRBJ1-1, with D perhaps matching TRBD1 (5 bases). Deletions cut 3 bases from V and 11 bases from J, with 19 bases between. This CDR3 contains 14 residues. Germline V CDR1 and CDR2: LGHNA, YNFKEQ. The chain's CDR3 is CASSQGSGGRWAFF. The CDR3 DNA reads as TGTGCCAGCAGCCAGGGGTCGGGGGGGAGGTGGGCTTTCTTT.

V usage is TRBV29-1 and J usage is TRBJ1-4; 8 bases match TRBD1. The germline gives CDR1 SQVTM, CDR2 ANQGSEA. The J segment lost 0 bases and the V segment lost 7 bases, leaving 10 bases of the junction unmatched. The CDR3 consists of 16 residues. The CDR3 region has the DNA TGCAGCGCCTGGCTAACGGGACAGGCAACTAATGAAAAACTGTTTTTT. Amino acid sequence: CSAWLTGQATNEKLFF.

The chain links TRBV7-8 to TRBJ2-7; D possibly corresponds to TRBD2 (6 bases). V lost 2 bases and J 2 bases, leaving 19 bases between the germline ends. This CDR3 is 17 amino acids long. Germline CDR1 is SGHVS and CDR2 is FQNEAQ. The DNA for the CDR3 is TGTGCCAGCAGCTTATCTAGTCTAGCGACGCTTGCCTACGAGCAGTACTTC. Encoded protein: CASSLSSLATLAYEQYF.

This chain connects TRBV27 to TRBJ2-1; D is ambiguous. This CDR3 region has 11 residues. Germline V gene sequence: CDR1 MNHEY, CDR2 SMNVEV (reference sequence). V was clipped by 5 bases and J by 9 bases, with 8 bases between them. CDR3 amino acids: CASSLLGEQFF. The CDR3 DNA reads as TGTGCCAGCAGTCTTCTGGGTGAGCAGTTCTTC.

This clone came up a few times. This rearrangement joins TRBV25-1 to TRBJ2-7; 7 bases match TRBD2. Unmatched junction bases numbered 2, after V lost 3 bases and J lost 0 bases. The CDR3 runs 14 residues. Germline V gives CDR1 MGHDK, CDR2 SYGVNS. CDR3 residues: CASSETGGSYEQYF. The CDR3 DNA reads as TGTGCCAGCAGTGAGACGGGAGGCTCCTACGAGCAGTACTTC.

This clone turned up a few times. The sample contains more than one DNA sequence encoding this CDR3. The rearrangement joins TRBV29-1 to TRBJ2-3; no firm D call. The CDR3 contains 10 residues. Germline values: CDR1 SQVTM, CDR2 ANQGSEA. With 6 bases removed from V and 3 bases from J, the gap between germline ends came to 4 bases. The CDR3 sequence: CSVGTDTQYF. The CDR3 nucleotides are TGCAGCGTCGGAACAGATACGCAGTATTTT.

The rearrangement uses TRBV2 and TRBJ2-5; TRBD2 is a possible D gene (5 bases). Germline V gene sequence: CDR1 SNHLY, CDR2 FYNNEI. This CDR3 spans 13 amino acids. Trimming removed 4 bases at V and 4 bases at J, with 10 bases between. CDR3 amino acids: CASSGGMAETQYF. In DNA form, the CDR3 reads TGTGCCAGCAGTGGAGGGATGGCAGAGACCCAGTACTTC.

This clone appeared a few times. This chain links TRBV6-5 with TRBJ1-5, with D perhaps TRBD1 (5 bases). The germline CDR1 and CDR2 sequences are MNHEY and SVGAGI. This CDR3 has 12 residues. The V end was cut by 6 bases, the J end by 9 bases, with 12 bases between. The DNA for the CDR3 is TGTGCCAGCAGGATAGATGGGGGGCCCCAGCATTTT. This codes for CASRIDGGPQHF.

This clone was observed a few times. This chain connects TRBV11-2 to TRBJ2-7, with 8 bases matching TRBD2. Trimming removed 6 bases from V and 5 bases from J; junction bases left unmatched: 12. Germline V gene data show CDR1 as SGHAT and CDR2 as FQNNGV. The CDR3 is 15 amino acids. The CDR3 is CASRKYGAGEDEQYF. In DNA, the CDR3 is TGTGCCAGCAGGAAGTATGGAGCGGGAGAGGACGAGCAGTACTTC.

This chain connects TRBV27 to TRBJ2-7; perhaps TRBD1 as D (6 bases). The CDR3 consists of 16 residues. Germline V CDR1 and CDR2: MNHEY, SMNVEV (reference sequence). Trimming took off 5 bases at V and 0 bases at J, with 17 bases between the two ends. CDR3 sequence reads: CASSLRQGRSSYEQYF. The CDR3 bases are TGTGCCAGCAGTCTAAGGCAGGGGAGAAGCTCCTACGAGCAGTACTTC.

The chain employs TRBV5-6 and TRBJ2-1; D remains unclear. Germline CDR1 SGHDT, CDR2 YYEEEE. V lost 1 base to trimming and J lost 7 bases, with 3 bases between them. The CDR3 loop spans 11 amino acids. CDR3 DNA sequence: TGTGCCAGCAGCTTGCGTAATGAGCAGTTCTTC. This sequence encodes CASSLRNEQFF.

A word on this clone: A much bigger clone sits one base away, suggesting this may be a read error. The J gene is TRBJ2-3, the V gene TRBV7-3, with 14 positions matching TRBD2. Germline V gene lookup returns CDR1 SGHTA and CDR2 FQGTGA. After removal of 4 bases from V and 4 bases from J, the junction contained 1 base not matched to a gene. This CDR3 is 15 amino acids long. CDR3 nucleotides: TGTGCCAGCAGCTCGGGACTAGCGGGAGCAGATACGCAGTATTTT. Its translation: CASSSGLAGADTQYF.

In its sample, this clone was seen a few times. CDR3 protein: CAWSFGNTEAFF. In nucleotides, the CDR3 is TGTGCCTGGAGTTTCGGGAACACTGAAGCTTTCTTT. The rearrangement links TRBV30 to TRBJ1-1; no clear D gene. Germline loops: CDR1 GTSNPN, CDR2 SVGIG (reference sequence). The CDR3 runs to 12 residues. The V gene lost 2 bases and the J gene lost 1 base, with 5 bases spanning the gap.

Concerning this clone itself: This CDR3 is also generated by other DNA sequences in the sample. The gene calls are TRBV7-9 and TRBJ2-1, with D possibly called TRBD1 or TRBD2 (5 bases each). The germline gives CDR1 SEHNR, CDR2 FQNEAQ (reference sequence). V lost 3 bases and J 1 base, leaving 7 bases between the germline ends. The CDR3 length is 14 residues. The CDR3 region is CASSFGASYNEQFF. The CDR3 bases are TGTGCCAGCAGCTTCGGGGCGTCCTACAATGAGCAGTTCTTC.

This clone showed up just a few times. J is TRBJ2-1 and V is TRBV29-1, with 9 bases fitting TRBD1. V lost 5 bases, J lost 4 bases, and 3 bases stayed unmatched. This CDR3 contains 13 residues. Germline V CDR1 and CDR2: SQVTM, ANQGSEA. CDR3 sequence: CSVPGQGYNEQFF. For the CDR3, the DNA is TGCAGCGTTCCGGGACAGGGTTACAATGAGCAGTTCTTC.